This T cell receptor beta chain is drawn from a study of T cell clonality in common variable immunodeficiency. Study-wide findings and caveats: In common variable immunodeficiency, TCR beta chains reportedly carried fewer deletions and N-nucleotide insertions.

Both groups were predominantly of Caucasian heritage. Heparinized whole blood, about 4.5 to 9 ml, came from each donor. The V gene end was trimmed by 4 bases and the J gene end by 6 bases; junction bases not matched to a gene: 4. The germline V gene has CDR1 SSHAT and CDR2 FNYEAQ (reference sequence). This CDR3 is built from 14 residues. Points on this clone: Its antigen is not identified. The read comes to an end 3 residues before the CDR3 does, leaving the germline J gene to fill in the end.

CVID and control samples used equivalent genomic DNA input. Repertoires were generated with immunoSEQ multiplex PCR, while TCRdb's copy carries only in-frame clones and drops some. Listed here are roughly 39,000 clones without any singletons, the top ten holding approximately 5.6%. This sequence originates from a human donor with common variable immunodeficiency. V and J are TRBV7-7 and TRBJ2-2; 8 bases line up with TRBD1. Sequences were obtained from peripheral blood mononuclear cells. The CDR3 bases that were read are TGTGCCAGCAGCTCCGGACAGGGATCCGGGGAG. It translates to CASSSGQGSGE. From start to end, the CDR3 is CASSSGQGSGELFF. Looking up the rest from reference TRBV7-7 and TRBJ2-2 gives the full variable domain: GAGVSQSPRYKVTKRGQDVTLRCDPISSHATLYWYQQALGQGPEFLTYFNYEAQPDKSGLPSDRFSAERPEGSISTLTIQRTEQRDSAMYRCASSSGQGSGELFFGEGSRLTVL.